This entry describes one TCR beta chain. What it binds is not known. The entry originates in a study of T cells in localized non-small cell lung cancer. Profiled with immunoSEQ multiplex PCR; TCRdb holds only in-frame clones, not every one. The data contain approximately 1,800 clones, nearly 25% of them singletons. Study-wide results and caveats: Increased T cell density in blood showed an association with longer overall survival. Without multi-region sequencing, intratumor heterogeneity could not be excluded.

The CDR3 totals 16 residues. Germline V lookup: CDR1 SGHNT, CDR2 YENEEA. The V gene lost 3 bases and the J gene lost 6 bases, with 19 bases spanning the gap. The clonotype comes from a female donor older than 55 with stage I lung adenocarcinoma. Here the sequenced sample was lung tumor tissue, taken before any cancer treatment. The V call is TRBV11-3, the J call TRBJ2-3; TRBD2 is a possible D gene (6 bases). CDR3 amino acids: CASSFGWEVSGDTQYF. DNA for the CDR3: TGTGCCAGCAGCTTCGGCTGGGAGGTGTCGGGTGATACGCAGTATTTT.